This TCR beta chain appears in the sequencing data of a study of blood T cell repertoires in COVID-19. The germline V gene encodes CDR1 LGHDT and CDR2 YNNKEL (reference sequence). The V end was cut by 0 bases, the J end by 2 bases, with 7 bases between. The CDR3 runs 14 residues. Clones were read by immunoSEQ multiplex PCR, and TCRdb kept only the in-frame ones, dropping some. The sample includes 300,000 to 400,000 clones, 80% to 90% seen only once; the top ten take about 1%. J is TRBJ1-2 and V is TRBV3-1 (or the pseudogene TRBV3-2); D call uncertain. This clonotype originated in a man younger than 30 who had recovered from COVID-19. The sequenced material came from PBMCs or T cells enriched from blood (not recorded which). The CDR3 region has the DNA TGTGCCAGCAGCCAAGAACGCCAGAACTATGGCTACACCTTC. This gives the protein CASSQERQNYGYTF.